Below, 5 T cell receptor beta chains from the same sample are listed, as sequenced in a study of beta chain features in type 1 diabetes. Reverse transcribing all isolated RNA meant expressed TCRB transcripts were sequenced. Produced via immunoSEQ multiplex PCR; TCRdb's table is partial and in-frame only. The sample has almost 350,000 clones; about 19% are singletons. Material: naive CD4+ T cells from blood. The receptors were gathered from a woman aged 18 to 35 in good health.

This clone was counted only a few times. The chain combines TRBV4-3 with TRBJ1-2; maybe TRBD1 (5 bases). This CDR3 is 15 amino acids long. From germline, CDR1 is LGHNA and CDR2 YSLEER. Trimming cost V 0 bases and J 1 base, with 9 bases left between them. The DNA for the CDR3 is TGCGCCAGCAGCCAAGATCAGGGATTTAACTATGGCTACACCTTC. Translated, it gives CASSQDQGFNYGYTF.

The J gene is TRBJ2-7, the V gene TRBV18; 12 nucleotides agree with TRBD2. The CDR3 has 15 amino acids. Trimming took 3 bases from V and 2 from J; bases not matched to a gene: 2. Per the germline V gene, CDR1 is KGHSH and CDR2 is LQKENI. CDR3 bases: TGTGCCAGCTCACCGCCTAGCGGGAGGGCCTACGAGCAGTACTTC. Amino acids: CASSPPSGRAYEQYF.

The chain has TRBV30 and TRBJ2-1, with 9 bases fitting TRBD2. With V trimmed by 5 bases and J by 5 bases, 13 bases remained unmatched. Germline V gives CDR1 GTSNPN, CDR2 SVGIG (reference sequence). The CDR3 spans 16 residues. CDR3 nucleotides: TGTGCCTGGGGGGGCCCTGGGACTAGCCCCAACAATGAGCAGTTCTTC. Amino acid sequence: CAWGGPGTSPNNEQFF. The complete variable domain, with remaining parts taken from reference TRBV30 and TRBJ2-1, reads SQTIHQWPATLVQPVGSPLSLECTVEGTSNPNLYWYRQAAGRGLQLLFYSVGIGQISSEVPQNLSASRPQDRQFILSSKKLLLSDSGFYLCAWGGPGTSPNNEQFFGPGTRLTVL.

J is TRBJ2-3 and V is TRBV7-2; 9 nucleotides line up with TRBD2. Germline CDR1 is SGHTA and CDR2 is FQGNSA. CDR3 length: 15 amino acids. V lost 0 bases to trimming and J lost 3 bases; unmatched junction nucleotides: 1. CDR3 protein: CASSLATSGTDTQYF. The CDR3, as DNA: TGTGCCAGCAGCTTAGCGACTAGCGGTACAGATACGCAGTATTTT.

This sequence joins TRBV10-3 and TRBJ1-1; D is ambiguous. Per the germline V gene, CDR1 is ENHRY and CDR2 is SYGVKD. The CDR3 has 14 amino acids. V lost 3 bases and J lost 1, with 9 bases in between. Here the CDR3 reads CAISDEGTNTEAFF. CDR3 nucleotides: TGTGCCATCAGTGACGAGGGCACGAACACTGAAGCTTTCTTT.